This T cell receptor beta chain was recovered during a study of technical replicates of blood from several donors. V lost 4 bases to trimming and J lost 3 bases, with 15 bases between them. Germline CDR1 is ENHRY and CDR2 is SYGVKD. The CDR3 has 15 amino acids. Clones were sequenced by immunoSEQ multiplex PCR, and TCRdb holds only the in-frame ones, with some missing. The repertoire holds fewer than 100,000 clones, with around 97% as singletons. The chain recombines TRBV10-3 with TRBJ1-1; a possible D gene is TRBD1 (5 bases). Sequenced sample: T cells isolated from PBMCs. This clonotype was obtained from a human donor in good health. The CDR3 sequence: CAISAGGGFHTEAFF. The CDR3 DNA reads TGTGCCATCAGTGCTGGGGGGGGATTTCACACTGAAGCTTTCTTT.